This T cell receptor beta chain was retrieved from a study of OX40 agonist ivuxolimab in advanced cancers. As for the study in general: Patients treated during dose escalation were battling hepatocellular carcinoma, melanoma, renal cell or head and neck cancer. Previous treatment with anti-PD-1, anti-PD-L1 or anti-CTLA-4 therapy was allowed; 40% had received some.

With 7 bases clipped from V and 7 bases from J, the junction kept 15 bases outside the gene matches. Germline CDR1 MNHNY, CDR2 SVGAGI (reference sequence). The CDR3 is made up of 15 amino acids. The study, taken as a whole, reports: Partial responders treated at 0.1-3.0 mg/kg exhibited clonal expansion among the lowest measured.

Profiling relied on immunoSEQ multiplex PCR, and the TCRdb table lists in-frame clones only, not all of them. This table has some 80,000 clones, about 92% appearing once. To note about this clone: Its antigen is not known.

Material: CD4+ or CD8+ T cells sorted from blood, obtained in a trial of the OX40 agonist ivuxolimab. The clonotype was recovered from an adult with an advanced solid tumor such as melanoma, head and neck, liver or kidney cancer. The V and J genes are TRBV6-6 and TRBJ2-7; TRBD2 agrees at 8 bases. The CDR3 sequence is CASKSGLAGPLEQYF. In DNA, the CDR3 is TGTGCCAGCAAGTCTGGTCTAGCGGGCCCCTTGGAGCAGTACTTC.